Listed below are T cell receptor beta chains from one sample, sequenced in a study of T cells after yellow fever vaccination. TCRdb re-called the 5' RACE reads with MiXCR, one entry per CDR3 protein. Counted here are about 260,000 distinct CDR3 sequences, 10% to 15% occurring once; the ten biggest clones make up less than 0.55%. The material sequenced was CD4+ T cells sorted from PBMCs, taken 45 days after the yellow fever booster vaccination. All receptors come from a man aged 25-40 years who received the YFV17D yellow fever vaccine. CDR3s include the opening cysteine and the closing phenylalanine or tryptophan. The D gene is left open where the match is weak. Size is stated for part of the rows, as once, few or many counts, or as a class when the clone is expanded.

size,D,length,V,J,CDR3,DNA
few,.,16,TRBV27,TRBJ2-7,CASSRTSGGPSYEQYF,TGTGCCAGCAGTAGAACCTCAGGGGGGCCATCCTACGAGCAGTACTTC
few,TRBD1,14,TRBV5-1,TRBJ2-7,CASRWGQGSYEQYF,TGCGCCAGCCGCTGGGGACAGGGTAGCTACGAGCAGTACTTC
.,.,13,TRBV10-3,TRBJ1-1,CAIKDGRATEAFF,TGTGCCATCAAGGACGGGAGGGCCACTGAAGCTTTCTTT
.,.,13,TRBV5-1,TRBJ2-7,CASSRDIYYEQYF,TGCGCCAGCAGCCGGGACATATACTACGAGCAGTACTTC
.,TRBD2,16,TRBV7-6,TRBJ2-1,CASSLAGLAGLDEQFF,TGTGCCAGCAGCTTAGCGGGGCTAGCGGGATTGGATGAGCAGTTCTTC
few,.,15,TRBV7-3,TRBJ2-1,CASSEGGLTYNEQFF,TGTGCCAGCAGCGAAGGCGGGCTCACCTACAATGAGCAGTTCTTC
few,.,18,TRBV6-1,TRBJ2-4,CASSPDRSLALAKNIQYF,TGTGCCAGCAGTCCCGACAGGTCCTTGGCCCTAGCCAAAAACATTCAGTACTTC
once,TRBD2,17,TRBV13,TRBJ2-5,CASSRPMGSGDQETQYF,TGTGCCAGCAGCCGCCCTATGGGGAGCGGGGACCAAGAGACCCAGTACTTC
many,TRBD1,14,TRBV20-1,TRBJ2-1,CSAKRDRAMDEQFF,TGCAGTGCGAAACGGGACAGGGCGATGGATGAGCAGTTCTTC
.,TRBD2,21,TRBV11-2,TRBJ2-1,CASSHRRGASGRGSTYNEQFF,TGTGCCAGCAGCCACCGGAGGGGGGCTAGCGGGAGGGGAAGCACCTACAATGAGCAGTTCTTC
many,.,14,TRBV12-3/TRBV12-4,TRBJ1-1,CASRPTGEYTEAFF,TGTGCCAGCAGACCGACAGGTGAATACACTGAAGCTTTCTTT
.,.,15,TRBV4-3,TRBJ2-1,CASSQEVKVGNEQFF,TGCGCCAGCAGCCAAGAAGTCAAAGTGGGGAATGAGCAGTTCTTC
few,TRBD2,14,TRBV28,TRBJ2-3,CASRPAGEVGTQYF,TGTGCCAGCCGGCCGGCGGGAGAGGTCGGTACGCAGTATTTT
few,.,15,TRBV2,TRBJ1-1,CASSEVRGPNTEAFF,TGTGCCAGCAGTGAAGTAAGGGGTCCTAACACTGAAGCTTTCTTT
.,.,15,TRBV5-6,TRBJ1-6,CASTLGGTRLSPLHF,TGTGCCAGCACCCTGGGGGGGACTCGACTTTCACCCCTCCACTTT
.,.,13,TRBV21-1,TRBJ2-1,CASVPLLGNEQFF,TGTGCCAGCGTTCCGCTACTGGGGAATGAGCAGTTCTTC
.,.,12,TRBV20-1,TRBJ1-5,CSVSRGNQPQHF,TGCAGTGTGAGCAGGGGAAATCAGCCCCAGCATTTT
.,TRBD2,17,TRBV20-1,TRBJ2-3,CSARDLRSGSVSDTQYF,TGCAGTGCTAGAGATCTCCGGAGCGGGAGTGTCTCAGATACGCAGTATTTT
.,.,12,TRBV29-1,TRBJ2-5,CSVVGVEETQYF,TGCAGCGTTGTCGGGGTTGAGGAGACCCAGTACTTC
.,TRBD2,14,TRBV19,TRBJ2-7,CASSGSGSSYEQYF,TGTGCCAGTAGTGGTAGCGGGAGCTCCTACGAGCAGTACTTC
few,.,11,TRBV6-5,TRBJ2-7,CASSRWGEQYF,TGTGCCAGCAGCCGGTGGGGAGAGCAGTACTTC
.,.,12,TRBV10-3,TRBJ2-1,CAIRRAGEEQFF,TGTGCCATCAGACGGGCGGGTGAGGAGCAGTTCTTC
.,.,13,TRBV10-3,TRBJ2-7,CAISDGFSYEQYF,TGTGCCATCAGTGACGGCTTCTCCTACGAGCAGTACTTC
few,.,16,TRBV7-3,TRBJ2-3,CASSPGSRQSQATQYF,TGTGCCAGCAGCCCTGGGAGTAGACAATCTCAAGCTACGCAGTATTTT
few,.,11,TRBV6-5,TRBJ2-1,CAASGGNEQFF,TGTGCCGCCAGCGGCGGCAATGAGCAGTTCTTC
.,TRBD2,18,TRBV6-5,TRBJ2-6,CASSFEASGIAGANVLTF,TGTGCCAGCAGTTTCGAAGCTAGCGGGATTGCTGGGGCCAACGTCCTGACTTTC